Given below is one T cell receptor beta chain in context. Its cognate antigen is unknown. The assay was immunoSEQ multiplex PCR, and TCRdb's table has in-frame clones only and misses some. This sample yields about 41,000 clones, of which roughly nine tenths are seen a single time; 1.5% belongs to the top ten. The data stem from a study of a mutant IDH1 vaccine in newly diagnosed glioma. Study-wide context: Earlier care involved radiotherapy, temozolomide, or both, and the majority received both. Overall study findings and caveats: Vaccination elicited immune responses in 90% to 95% of patients.

Time point defined: week 35, safety follow-up. Each dose delivered 300 ug of mutant IDH1 20-mer peptide subcutaneously with imiquimod. Sample: PBMCs, taken from a glioma patient whose treatment included an IDH1 peptide vaccine. This receptor was identified in a middle-aged man with glioma.

Here the CDR3 reads CASSLLSDQGYTF. CDR3 coding DNA: TGCGCCAGCAGCTTGCTTTCGGATCAAGGCTACACCTTC. The J gene is TRBJ1-2, the V gene TRBV5-1; D not resolved. V was clipped by 1 base and J by 8 bases, with 12 bases between them. The CDR3 totals 13 residues. Germline CDR1 and CDR2: SGHRS and YFSETQ. The entire variable domain, with the rest obtained from reference TRBV5-1 and TRBJ1-2, is as follows: KAGVTQTPRYLIKTRGQQVTLSCSPISGHRSVSWYQQTPGQGLQFLFEYFSETQRNKGNFPGRFSGRQFSNSRSEMNVSTLELGDSALYLCASSLLSDQGYTFGSGTRLTVV.